One and the same sample provided the 6 T cell receptor beta chains below, sequenced in a study of T-cell reconstitution after alpha-beta-depleted transplantation in children. Notes on the study in general: T-cell counts and diversity were attributed mostly to newly produced T cells one year after transplant.

Which antigens these TCRs recognize remains unknown. Unique molecular identifiers were incorporated into the prepared TCRbeta library. TCRdb reanalysed the PCR reads using MiXCR and keeps one entry per CDR3 protein. The sample holds about 300,000 distinct CDR3 sequences, approximately 7.3% seen once. The sequencing here drew on peripheral blood, taken 360 days after TCRalphabeta/CD19-depleted stem cell transplant. These receptor sequences come from a female patient between 2 and 10 years old who had a stem cell transplant for Fanconi anemia, so the T cells may come from the graft donor.

This clonotype was detected ten times or more. Here the CDR3 reads CASSPHGGGAIEQFF. The CDR3 bases are TGTGCCAGCAGTCCGCACGGCGGGGGGGCCATTGAGCAGTTCTTC. This chain joins TRBV27 and TRBJ2-1, with 9 nucleotides matching TRBD2. The V and J ends lost 5 bases and 9 bases, in that order; junction bases with no gene match: 11. The CDR3 has 15 amino acids. From germline, CDR1 is MNHEY and CDR2 SMNVEV (reference sequence).

In its sample, this clonotype was seen many times. The CDR3 region has the DNA TGTGCCAGCTCATCGACCGTTTTAAATTACGAGCAGTACTTC. Its translation is CASSSTVLNYEQYF. The J gene is TRBJ2-7, the V gene TRBV18; no clear D gene. V shed 5 bases and J shed 4 bases, with 15 bases lying between them. The CDR3 covers 14 residues. Per the germline V gene, CDR1 is KGHSH and CDR2 is LQKENI.

The J gene is TRBJ1-2, the V gene TRBV7-2; TRBD1 matches at 7 bases. There are 15 residues in the CDR3. Germline V gene data show CDR1 as SGHTA and CDR2 as FQGNSA. The V gene end was trimmed by 5 bases and the J gene end by 5 bases; junction bases not matched to a gene: 11. Here the CDR3 reads CASSHVGDRVYGYTF. CDR3 bases: TGTGCCAGCAGCCATGTCGGCGACAGGGTATATGGCTACACCTTC.

This clonotype has more than one count but fewer than ten. This sequence joins TRBV6-1 and TRBJ1-2; D might be TRBD1 (6 bases). Per germline, CDR1 MNHNS and CDR2 SASEGT. V lost 6 bases and J lost 7, with 15 bases in between. The CDR3 runs 13 residues. The CDR3, as DNA: TGTGCCAGCAGGAACTCAGGGGCAGGTGGCTACACCTTC. Protein: CASRNSGAGGYTF.

To note about this clonotype: This may be a read error: a much more frequent sequence differs by one nucleotide. V gene TRBV29-1 combines with J gene TRBJ1-2; a possible D gene is TRBD1 (6 bases). Germline values: CDR1 SQVTM, CDR2 ANQGSEA. This CDR3 has 16 residues. CDR3 sequence (DNA): TGCAGCGTTACGTCGGGGATAACAGGGTGGGACTATGACTACACCTTC. Translated: CSVTSGITGWDYDYTF.

To note about this clonotype: A single base separates this from a much larger clone, so it may be a read error. J is TRBJ2-1 and V is TRBV3-1; 11 bases map to TRBD1. Germline loops: CDR1 LGHDT, CDR2 YNNKEL (reference sequence). The CDR3 is 19 residues long. The CDR3, as DNA: TGTACCAGCAGTTTAGGGACAGGGGGATCGTTCGGCCCTTACAATGAGCAGTTCTTC. It specifies CTSSLGTGGSFGPYNEQFF.